Each of the 20 T cell receptor beta chains below was sequenced from the same sample in a study of neurological immune-mediated disorders (dated by TCRdb to about 2019). The time point label for this specimen denotes: technical triplicate 2. The method behind the library was 5' RACE. TCRdb lists the instrument as Illumina HiSeq 2500. The raw public data were reprocessed by TCRdb itself: fastp quality trimming at Q25, MiXCR clonotype calling, in-frame beta chains only. Each CDR3 protein appears once, grouped with its most common genes and DNA. The sample table records about 59,000 distinct CDR3 sequences; around 24% of these occur just once. The ten biggest clones cover roughly 4.5% of the sample. Sequenced: PBMCs. Source of these receptors: a man aged 60 to 69 with HTLV-1-associated myelopathy (HAM/TSP).

This clonotype was detected many times. This chain uses TRBV12-3 or TRBV12-4 with TRBJ2-1; unclear D gene. This CDR3 is 16 amino acids long. The germline V and J ends were trimmed by 3 bases and 0 bases, with 12 bases remaining between them. The CDR3 DNA is TGTGCCAGCAGTTTGTTTCTATCGGACTCCTACAATGAGCAGTTCTTC. Translating gives CASSLFLSDSYNEQFF.

The chain carries TRBV4-1 and TRBJ1-1; 9 nucleotides line up with TRBD1. Trimming at V came to 0 bases and at J to 6 bases, leaving 2 bases not matched to a gene. Germline lookup yields CDR1 MGHRA and CDR2 YSYEKL. This CDR3 has 14 residues. The CDR3 reads CASSQDGTGPEAFF. The CDR3 DNA reads as TGCGCCAGCAGCCAAGATGGGACAGGGCCTGAAGCTTTCTTT.

This clonotype was counted at least ten times. One junction end disagrees with the germline gene, perhaps due to a read error. The chain uses TRBV19 and TRBJ2-7, with D tentatively TRBD1 or TRBD2 (5 bases each). CDR3 length: 9 amino acids. CDR1 is LNHDA, CDR2 SQIVND, per germline (reference sequence). The CDR3 DNA reads as TGCCAGGGACGTGACGAGCAGTACTTC. Its protein is CQGRDEQYF.

Ten or more counts support this clonotype. The chain has TRBV20-1 and TRBJ2-3; 7 bases fit TRBD2. Germline CDR1 reads DFQATT; CDR2 reads SNEGSKA (reference sequence). The CDR3 length is 12 residues. Trimming removed 6 bases from V and 5 bases from J; junction bases left unmatched: 5. This chain's CDR3 is CSAAGEGDTQYF. The CDR3 DNA is TGCAGTGCCGCGGGAGAAGGAGATACGCAGTATTTT.

The table lists this clonotype with many counts. The V call is TRBV7-2, the J call TRBJ2-1; 11 bases agree with TRBD1. The V and J ends lost 1 base and 8 bases, in that order; junction bases with no gene match: 4. CDR1 SGHTA and CDR2 FQGNSA come from the germline V gene. CDR3 length: 15 residues. DNA of the CDR3: TGTGCCAGCAGCTTAGGGGGACAGGGGGTCGATGAGCAGTTCTTC. This gives the protein CASSLGGQGVDEQFF.

This clonotype occurred many times. CDR3 in amino acids: CSASLAGNSNQPQHF. DNA for the CDR3: TGCAGTGCTAGTTTGGCGGGGAATAGCAATCAGCCCCAGCATTTT. The V and J genes are TRBV20-1 and TRBJ1-5; D gene unclear. Trimming took off 3 bases at V and 0 bases at J, with 12 bases between the two ends. Germline loops: CDR1 DFQATT, CDR2 SNEGSKA (reference sequence). This CDR3 is built from 15 residues.

This chain joins TRBV20-1 and TRBJ2-3, with 16 bases that match TRBD2. J gave up 2 bases and V 5 bases, and 4 bases lay outside the gene matches. The length of the CDR3 is 16 residues. Germline loops: CDR1 DFQATT, CDR2 SNEGSKA (reference sequence). In nucleotides, the CDR3 is TGCAGTGCTCCGGGACTAGCGGGAGGGCCCACAGATACGCAGTATTTT. Protein product: CSAPGLAGGPTDTQYF.

This clonotype was seen at least ten times. The J gene is TRBJ1-2, the V gene TRBV20-1; TRBD1 might be the D (5 bases). The V gene's germline CDR1 is DFQATT and CDR2 SNEGSKA (reference sequence). V was shortened by 6 bases and J by 5 bases, with 7 bases between the two germline ends. The CDR3 is 10 residues long. Written as DNA, the CDR3 is TGCAGTGCCGGGACGTATGGCTACACCTTC. This codes for CSAGTYGYTF.

The chain joins TRBV27 to TRBJ1-5; D is perhaps TRBD1 (5 bases). The germline V gene has CDR1 MNHEY and CDR2 SMNVEV (reference sequence). The CDR3 runs 13 residues. Trimming removed 4 bases from V and 7 bases from J, with 11 bases in between. The CDR3 DNA reads as TGTGCCAGCAGTTCCCAGGGAGGACAGCCCCAGCATTTT. It encodes CASSSQGGQPQHF.

V usage is TRBV29-1 and J usage is TRBJ2-3, with no clear D. Between the trimmed V and J ends, which lost 4 bases and 1 base, there was a span of 12 bases. Germline CDR1 reads SQVTM; CDR2 reads ANQGSEA. There are 14 residues in the CDR3. CDR3 sequence reads: CSVVLSVGTDTQYF. The CDR3 DNA reads as TGCAGCGTTGTATTGAGCGTAGGCACAGATACGCAGTATTTT.

This clonotype has ten or more counts. V gene TRBV29-1 combines with J gene TRBJ2-1, with 10 bases aligning to TRBD2. The CDR3 has 16 amino acids. Germline CDR1 and CDR2: SQVTM and ANQGSEA. J was trimmed by 3 bases and V by 1 base; bases with no gene match: 6. CDR3 nucleotide sequence: TGCAGCGTTGAAGGCTCTAGCGGGAGAGGCTACAATGAGCAGTTCTTC. This codes for CSVEGSSGRGYNEQFF.

This clonotype was recorded at least ten times. The V gene is TRBV20-1, the J gene TRBJ1-1, with 7 bases lining up with TRBD1. The CDR3 is 13 amino acids. The V gene's germline CDR1 is DFQATT and CDR2 SNEGSKA (reference sequence). V dropped 6 bases and J dropped 1; count of bases not matched to a gene: 5. For the CDR3, the DNA is TGCAGTGCAACCGGGACAGCGAACACTGAAGCTTTCTTT. Protein: CSATGTANTEAFF.

This clonotype appeared many times. The V gene is TRBV5-1, the J gene TRBJ1-3; D is ambiguous. Looked up from germline, CDR1 is SGHRS and CDR2 is YFSETQ. This CDR3 contains 15 residues. V was cut by 2 bases and J by 4 bases, with 13 bases left in between. The CDR3 DNA reads TGCGCCAGCAGCTTAGGAGGGCAGTCCGGAAACACCATATATTTT. Protein sequence: CASSLGGQSGNTIYF. The whole variable domain, filled in from reference TRBV5-1 and TRBJ1-3, reads KAGVTQTPRYLIKTRGQQVTLSCSPISGHRSVSWYQQTPGQGLQFLFEYFSETQRNKGNFPGRFSGRQFSNSRSEMNVSTLELGDSALYLCASSLGGQSGNTIYFGEGSWLTVV.

The sample holds many counts of this clonotype. J is TRBJ1-5 and V is TRBV20-1; D uncertain. In germline, CDR1 is DFQATT, CDR2 SNEGSKA (reference sequence). Trimming left V 6 bases short and J 10 bases short, with 4 bases between. This CDR3 is 8 amino acids long. The CDR3 loop reads CSAPPQHF. The DNA of the CDR3 is TGCAGTGCCCCTCCCCAGCATTTT.

This clonotype has only a few counts. The CDR3 coding sequence is TGTGCCAGCAGCTATCCCGCAGGGAGAGGTCCCACAGATACGCAGTATTTT. Amino acids: CASSYPAGRGPTDTQYF. The chain recombines TRBV12-3 or TRBV12-4 with TRBJ2-3; D possibly matches TRBD1 or TRBD2 (5 bases each). This CDR3 has 17 residues. The V gene lost 6 bases and the J gene lost 2 bases, with 21 bases spanning the gap.

Comments on this clonotype: As the CDR3 is not closed by the conserved phenylalanine or tryptophan, this likely results from a read error. The chain joins TRBV4-1 to TRBJ2-7; TRBD1 matches at 8 bases. Looked up from germline, CDR1 is MGHRA and CDR2 is YSYEKL. This CDR3 comprises 14 residues. CDR3 in DNA: TGTGCCAGGAGCCCGCGCACAGGGGGATACGAGCAGTACTCC. This codes for CARSPRTGGYEQYS.

This clonotype came up many times. The genes are TRBV20-1 and TRBJ2-1; D is perhaps TRBD2 (6 bases). Per germline, CDR1 DFQATT and CDR2 SNEGSKA (reference sequence). V shed 1 base and J shed 7 bases, with 23 bases lying between them. This CDR3 comprises 17 residues. The CDR3 protein is CSARGGQMAGRGNEQFF. CDR3 bases: TGCAGTGCTAGAGGCGGGCAAATGGCGGGACGGGGTAATGAGCAGTTCTTC.

This chain uses TRBV28 with TRBJ2-1, with TRBD1 matching over 9 bases. This CDR3 region has 18 residues. V lost 5 bases, J lost 3 bases, and 14 bases stayed unmatched. Germline-derived CDR1 and CDR2 are MDHEN and SYDVKM. For the CDR3, the DNA is TGTGCCAGCAGTCAACCGGGACAGGGCCCAAACTACTACAATGAGCAGTTCTTC. This sequence encodes CASSQPGQGPNYYNEQFF.

This clonotype has ten or more counts. The genes are TRBV7-9 and TRBJ1-5; D gene uncertain. Germline-derived CDR1 and CDR2 are SEHNR and FQNEAQ (reference sequence). CDR3 length: 14 residues. Trimming took off 0 bases at V and 3 bases at J, with 6 bases between the two ends. As DNA, the CDR3 is TGTGCCAGCAGCTTAGCAGGGAACAATCAGCCCCAGCATTTT. It codes for CASSLAGNNQPQHF. Full variable domain (remainder filled in from reference TRBV7-9 and TRBJ1-5): DTGVSQNPRHKITKRGQNVTFRCDPISEHNRLYWYRQTLGQGPEFLTYFQNEAQLEKSRLLSDRFSAERPKGSFSTLEIQRTEQGDSAMYLCASSLAGNNQPQHFGDGTRLSIL.

Details on this clonotype: Germline and junction disagree at one end, which may indicate a read error. This chain connects TRBV5-1 to TRBJ1-6; maybe TRBD1 (5 bases). Germline lookup yields CDR1 SGHRS and CDR2 YFSETQ. This CDR3 is 13 amino acids long. This CDR3 is CASSLGGVSALHF. The CDR3 DNA follows: TGCGCCAGCAGCTTGGGGGGCGTTTCAGCCCTCCACTTT. Supplemented by reference TRBV5-1 and TRBJ1-6, the full variable domain reads KAGVTQTPRYLIKTRGQQVTLSCSPISGHRSVSWYQQTPGQGLQFLFEYFSETQRNKGNFPGRFSGRQFSNSRSEMNVSTLELGDSALYLCASSLGGVSALHFGNGTRLTVT.